This entry lists 32 T cell receptor beta chains sequenced from one sample in a study of T cells after posttransplantation cyclophosphamide (dated by TCRdb to 2015 to 2016). Preparation of the library involved the immunoSEQ multiplex PCR assay. TCRdb holds this immuneACCESS table with in-frame rearrangements only. Some clones are missing; in checked studies, unresolved V genes explain under half, and the rest has no known cause. In this sample the table shows 66,000 or so clones, about 93% of which occur a single time. Clones ranked in the top ten supply around 3.1% of the sample. The sequenced sample was PBMCs. Receptors originate from a woman aged 25-40 years in good health and a related stem cell transplant donor.

The chain is built from TRBV15 and TRBJ1-2; 7 nucleotides agree with TRBD1. V dropped 9 bases and J dropped 6; count of bases not matched to a gene: 16. This CDR3 comprises 15 residues. Germline lookup yields CDR1 LNHNV and CDR2 YYDKDF (reference sequence). The CDR3 sequence: CATNEGGEGAHGYTF. CDR3 sequence (DNA): TGTGCCACTAACGAGGGGGGGGAGGGGGCCCATGGCTACACCTTC.

The chain uses TRBV5-1 and TRBJ2-5; no reliable D call. V lost 4 bases and J lost 1, with 2 bases in between. There are 11 residues in the CDR3. The V gene's germline CDR1 is SGHRS and CDR2 YFSETQ. The CDR3 region has the DNA TGCGCCAGCAGCCTCCAAGAGACCCAGTACTTC. It is translated as CASSLQETQYF.

The chain has TRBV27 and TRBJ1-5, with D unclear. The CDR3 loop spans 13 amino acids. Germline V CDR1 and CDR2: MNHEY, SMNVEV (reference sequence). Trimming removed 8 bases at V and 5 bases at J, with 13 bases between. The CDR3 loop is CASGTEYHQPQHF. The CDR3 DNA is TGTGCCAGCGGTACAGAGTATCATCAGCCCCAGCATTTT.

The chain is built from TRBV29-1 and TRBJ1-5, with TRBD1 identical over 7 bases. Germline V CDR1 and CDR2: SQVTM, ANQGSEA. Losses at the gene ends were 5 bases for V and 3 bases for J; bases not matched to a gene: 4. The CDR3 is 13 amino acids. This chain's CDR3 is CSVRQGFNQPQHF. The CDR3 DNA is TGCAGCGTTCGACAGGGCTTCAATCAGCCCCAGCATTTT. The variable domain in full, with the rest retrieved from reference TRBV29-1 and TRBJ1-5, is SAVISQKPSRDICQRGTSLTIQCQVDSQVTMMFWYRQQPGQSLTLIATANQGSEATYESGFVIDKFPISRPNLTFSTLTVSNMSPEDSSIYLCSVRQGFNQPQHFGDGTRLSIL.

The chain employs TRBV5-1 and TRBJ2-2, with a weak D call TRBD1 (5 bases). V gave up 2 bases and J gave up 0 bases, with 8 bases separating them. The CDR3 totals 15 residues. Germline assignment: CDR1 SGHRS and CDR2 YFSETQ. In DNA form, the CDR3 reads TGCGCCAGCAGCTTCAGGACAACGAACACCGGGGAGCTGTTTTTT. Amino acid sequence: CASSFRTTNTGELFF.

This clone was seen at least ten times. The genes are TRBV6-4 and TRBJ1-5, with D maybe TRBD1 (5 bases). The germline V gene encodes CDR1 MRHNA and CDR2 SNTAGT. Deletions cut 4 bases from V and 4 bases from J, with 14 bases between. The CDR3 runs 15 residues. The CDR3 bases are TGTGCCAGCAGTGCCCTTGGCGGGACTAATCAGCCCCAGCATTTT. Its translation is CASSALGGTNQPQHF.

The chain joins TRBV6-5 to TRBJ2-7; possible D gene TRBD1, 6 bases. Trimming removed 0 bases at V and 4 bases at J, with 7 bases between. Germline CDR1 MNHEY, CDR2 SVGAGI. The CDR3 contains 13 residues. The CDR3: CASSYSQGYEQYF. The CDR3 DNA sequence: TGTGCCAGCAGTTACTCACAGGGATACGAGCAGTACTTC.

J is TRBJ1-1 and V is TRBV9, with D possibly TRBD1 on 5 matching bases. V shed 2 bases and J shed 6 bases, with 11 bases lying between them. Germline CDR1 reads SGDLS; CDR2 reads YYNGEE. The CDR3 is made up of 13 amino acids. The CDR3 DNA follows: TGTGCCAGCAGCGTTTCTGCGGGACCTGAAGCTTTCTTT. Translated, it gives CASSVSAGPEAFF.

V gene TRBV7-9 combines with J gene TRBJ2-7; D tentatively reads TRBD1 or TRBD2 (5 bases each). Trimming removed 5 bases at V and 2 bases at J, with 13 bases between. Looked up from germline, CDR1 is SEHNR and CDR2 is FQNEAQ (reference sequence). The CDR3 is made up of 14 amino acids. The CDR3 DNA is TGTGCCAGCAGCCCTGAGGGGAGAGCCTACGAGCAGTACTTC. Translated, it gives CASSPEGRAYEQYF.

This clone came up once. The chain links TRBV27 to TRBJ1-5; D is unresolved. CDR1 and CDR2 from the germline V gene are MNHEY and SMNVEV (reference sequence). With 5 bases removed from V and 6 bases from J, the gap between germline ends came to 14 bases. The CDR3 spans 14 residues. The CDR3 DNA is TGTGCCAGCAGTCCGCAGTTAGTGGGTCAGCCCCAGCATTTT. This sequence encodes CASSPQLVGQPQHF.

The V and J genes are TRBV4-3 and TRBJ1-2; 11 nucleotides align to TRBD1. This CDR3 comprises 15 residues. Losses at the gene ends were 1 base for V and 8 bases for J; bases not matched to a gene: 6. Germline V lookup: CDR1 LGHNA, CDR2 YSLEER. The CDR3 bases are TGCGCCAGCAGCCAAGGGGGACAGGGGGACGGCGGCTACACCTTC. Residues: CASSQGGQGDGGYTF.

This sequence joins TRBV7-2 and TRBJ2-5, with D hard to call. CDR3 length: 13 amino acids. V lost 0 bases to trimming and J lost 2 bases, with 4 bases between them. Germline-derived CDR1 and CDR2 are SGHTA and FQGNSA. CDR3 bases: TGTGCCAGCAGCTTAGCGTGGCAAGAGACCCAGTACTTC. It codes for CASSLAWQETQYF.

The V and J genes are TRBV6-5 and TRBJ1-2, with D hard to call. Trimming pared 6 bases from V and 2 bases from J, leaving 10 bases between. Germline V lookup: CDR1 MNHEY, CDR2 SVGAGI. The CDR3 is 13 residues long. The CDR3 sequence is CASSLTRNYGYTF. The CDR3 coding sequence is TGTGCCAGCAGCCTTACAAGAAACTATGGCTACACCTTC.

The chain couples TRBV9 to TRBJ2-2; 7 bases line up with TRBD1. With 4 bases clipped from V and 7 bases from J, the junction kept 10 bases outside the gene matches. Germline V gene data show CDR1 as SGDLS and CDR2 as YYNGEE. The CDR3 is 15 residues long. CDR3 sequence reads: CASSTRQGEDGELFF. The CDR3 nucleotides are TGTGCCAGCAGCACCCGACAGGGTGAGGACGGGGAGCTGTTTTTT.

The V call is TRBV2, the J call TRBJ2-7, with D perhaps being TRBD1 or TRBD2 (5 bases each). Trimming removed 6 bases at V and 8 bases at J, with 14 bases between. CDR1 is SNHLY, CDR2 FYNNEI, per germline. The CDR3 totals 12 residues. CDR3 in DNA: TGTGCCAGCAGCACCGGGACCCCTAAGCAGTACTTC. It codes for CASSTGTPKQYF.

The chain links TRBV7-2 to TRBJ1-5; tentatively, D is TRBD1 (5 bases). The CDR3 covers 17 residues. Per germline, CDR1 SGHTA and CDR2 FQGNSA. The ends were cut back, 5 bases at V and 0 bases at J, with 17 bases in the middle. The CDR3 spells CASSKIGAPNSNQPQHF. The CDR3 DNA follows: TGTGCCAGCAGCAAGATAGGGGCGCCCAATAGCAATCAGCCCCAGCATTTT. Full variable domain (missing parts from reference TRBV7-2 and TRBJ1-5): GAGVSQSPSNKVTEKGKDVELRCDPISGHTALYWYRQSLGQGLEFLIYFQGNSAPDKSGLPSDRFSAERTGGSVSTLTIQRTQQEDSAVYLCASSKIGAPNSNQPQHFGDGTRLSIL.

The genes are TRBV13 and TRBJ2-5, with 8 bases that match TRBD2. The CDR3 is 15 residues long. The germline gives CDR1 PRHDT, CDR2 FYEKMQ (reference sequence). The trim removed 4 bases at V and 4 bases at J, leaving 8 bases unmatched. CDR3 bases: TGTGCCAGCAGCTCCGGGACTAGATTCCGAGAGACCCAGTACTTC. Amino acids: CASSSGTRFRETQYF.

The chain couples TRBV5-1 to TRBJ2-2; 9 bases fit TRBD1. With 4 bases clipped from V and 6 bases from J, the junction kept 10 bases outside the gene matches. The CDR3 runs to 16 residues. The germline gives CDR1 SGHRS, CDR2 YFSETQ. CDR3 residues: CASSPPLQGAAGELFF. DNA for the CDR3: TGCGCCAGCAGCCCTCCCCTACAGGGGGCGGCCGGGGAGCTGTTTTTT. The full variable domain, its missing parts supplied by reference TRBV5-1 and TRBJ2-2, is KAGVTQTPRYLIKTRGQQVTLSCSPISGHRSVSWYQQTPGQGLQFLFEYFSETQRNKGNFPGRFSGRQFSNSRSEMNVSTLELGDSALYLCASSPPLQGAAGELFFGEGSRLTVL.

The V and J genes are TRBV5-1 and TRBJ2-7, with 12 bases identical to TRBD1. Germline V lookup: CDR1 SGHRS, CDR2 YFSETQ. This CDR3 comprises 15 residues. The junction had 9 bases not matched to a gene; V was cut back by 5 bases and J by 6 bases. The CDR3 spells CASRLGTGGHGEQYF. In DNA form, the CDR3 reads TGCGCCAGCAGACTTGGGACAGGGGGCCATGGCGAGCAGTACTTC.

This clone is a singleton in its sample. The rearrangement joins TRBV9 to TRBJ2-2; D gene unclear. The CDR3 extends over 13 amino acids. Germline V gene data show CDR1 as SGDLS and CDR2 as YYNGEE. Trimming took 4 bases from V and 4 from J, leaving 8 bases between them. CDR3 in DNA: TGTGCCAGCAGCTTGCGCAGCACCGGGGAGCTGTTTTTT. Its translation is CASSLRSTGELFF.

The chain employs TRBV5-4 and TRBJ1-2; no clear D gene. V was cut by 4 bases and J by 4 bases, with 14 bases left in between. The CDR3 covers 14 residues. CDR1 and CDR2 from the germline V gene are SGHNT and YYREEE (reference sequence). CDR3 nucleotides: TGTGCCAGCAGCCTCTTTACAAGTTTCTATGGCTACACCTTC. It codes for CASSLFTSFYGYTF.

This rearrangement joins TRBV7-2 to TRBJ2-5; unclear D gene. Germline V lookup: CDR1 SGHTA, CDR2 FQGNSA. The germline V and J ends were trimmed by 5 bases and 2 bases, with 0 bases remaining between them. The CDR3 contains 10 residues. CDR3 residues: CASSQETQYF. CDR3 DNA: TGTGCCAGCAGCCAAGAGACCCAGTACTTC.

The sample holds one count of this clone. The chain carries TRBV6-5 and TRBJ2-3, with TRBD2 matching 11 bases. V lost 0 bases and J lost 10; bases outside the gene matches: 9. CDR1 is MNHEY and CDR2 is SVGAGI in the germline V gene. The CDR3 runs to 16 residues. The CDR3 loop reads CASSYSTSGVNFPQYF. The CDR3 DNA reads as TGTGCCAGCAGTTACTCGACTAGCGGGGTAAACTTTCCGCAGTATTTT.

This chain's CDR3 is CASSPGTGEERQPQHF. The CDR3 bases are TGTGCCAGCAGCCCAGGGACAGGGGAGGAGCGGCAGCCCCAGCATTTT. The chain uses TRBV7-9 and TRBJ1-5; 10 nucleotides agree with TRBD1. Trimming removed 5 bases from V and 7 bases from J; junction bases left unmatched: 11. Germline lookup yields CDR1 SEHNR and CDR2 FQNEAQ (reference sequence). The CDR3 extends over 16 amino acids. Full variable domain (missing parts from reference TRBV7-9 and TRBJ1-5): DTGVSQNPRHKITKRGQNVTFRCDPISEHNRLYWYRQTLGQGPEFLTYFQNEAQLEKSRLLSDRFSAERPKGSFSTLEIQRTEQGDSAMYLCASSPGTGEERQPQHFGDGTRLSIL.

The rearrangement uses TRBV4-2 and TRBJ2-7; TRBD2 matches 10 bases. Germline V gives CDR1 LGHNA, CDR2 YNFKEQ. The CDR3 extends over 19 amino acids. The trim removed 7 bases at V and 0 bases at J, leaving 18 bases unmatched. The CDR3 DNA reads TGTGCCAGCACCCACACGAGGCCTAGCGGGGGTTCTAGCTCCTACGAGCAGTACTTC. Translating it yields CASTHTRPSGGSSSYEQYF.

The chain couples TRBV7-2 to TRBJ2-7, with a tentative D call TRBD1 (5 bases). The CDR3 runs to 14 residues. From germline, CDR1 is SGHTA and CDR2 FQGNSA. V shed 3 bases and J shed 1 base, with 10 bases lying between them. The CDR3 DNA follows: TGTGCCAGCAGCTTTGACAGCCAGTCCTACGAGCAGTACTTC. As protein: CASSFDSQSYEQYF.

The chain employs TRBV29-1 and TRBJ1-1, with D possibly matching TRBD1 (5 bases). CDR3 length: 12 residues. V dropped 5 bases and J dropped 3 bases, with 10 bases sitting between them. Per germline, CDR1 SQVTM and CDR2 ANQGSEA. CDR3 sequence: CSVRGLYTEAFF. The CDR3 DNA reads TGCAGCGTTAGGGGACTGTACACTGAAGCTTTCTTT.

The rearrangement joins TRBV7-2 to TRBJ2-7, with 9 bases matching TRBD2. The germline V gene encodes CDR1 SGHTA and CDR2 FQGNSA. The CDR3 has 15 residues. Trimming removed 1 base from V and 5 bases from J; junction bases left unmatched: 6. The DNA of the CDR3 is TGTGCCAGCAGCTTAGAGGATAGCGGGGGCAACGAGCAGTACTTC. This codes for CASSLEDSGGNEQYF. Drawing the rest from reference TRBV7-2 and TRBJ2-7, the complete variable domain is GAGVSQSPSNKVTEKGKDVELRCDPISGHTALYWYRQSLGQGLEFLIYFQGNSAPDKSGLPSDRFSAERTGGSVSTLTIQRTQQEDSAVYLCASSLEDSGGNEQYFGPGTRLTVT.

This chain links TRBV6-1 with TRBJ1-6, with 8 bases fitting TRBD1. Germline V gene sequence: CDR1 MNHNS, CDR2 SASEGT. CDR3 length: 19 amino acids. With 2 bases clipped from V and 3 bases from J, the junction kept 12 bases outside the gene matches. This CDR3 is CASSEPSTRDRGYNSPLHF. CDR3 bases: TGTGCCAGCAGTGAACCGTCTACGAGAGACAGGGGCTATAATTCACCCCTCCACTTT.

Remarks on this clone: Other DNA sequences in the same sample also yield this CDR3. The chain carries TRBV29-1 and TRBJ2-7; 10 bases line up with TRBD1. Trimming removed 5 bases from V and 1 base from J; junction bases left unmatched: 5. In germline, CDR1 is SQVTM, CDR2 ANQGSEA. The CDR3 is made up of 14 amino acids. CDR3 in amino acids: CSVLRTGGSYEQYF. Here the CDR3 DNA reads TGCAGCGTTTTGAGGACAGGGGGTTCCTACGAGCAGTACTTC.

The genes are TRBV5-6 and TRBJ2-3, with 10 bases identical to TRBD2. From germline, CDR1 is SGHDT and CDR2 YYEEEE. After removal of 4 bases from V and 1 base from J, the junction contained 12 bases not matched to a gene. There are 18 residues in the CDR3. The CDR3 protein is CASSQTSGFARGTDTQYF. The CDR3 DNA reads as TGTGCCAGCAGCCAGACTAGCGGGTTTGCCCGTGGCACAGATACGCAGTATTTT.

This clone occurred once. The chain recombines TRBV18 with TRBJ1-5; D gene uncertain. The ends were cut back, 0 bases at V and 7 bases at J, with 4 bases in the middle. Germline V gives CDR1 KGHSH, CDR2 LQKENI. The length of the CDR3 is 12 residues. The CDR3 coding sequence is TGTGCCAGCTCACCACCGGGACAGCCCCAGCATTTT. This translates into CASSPPGQPQHF.